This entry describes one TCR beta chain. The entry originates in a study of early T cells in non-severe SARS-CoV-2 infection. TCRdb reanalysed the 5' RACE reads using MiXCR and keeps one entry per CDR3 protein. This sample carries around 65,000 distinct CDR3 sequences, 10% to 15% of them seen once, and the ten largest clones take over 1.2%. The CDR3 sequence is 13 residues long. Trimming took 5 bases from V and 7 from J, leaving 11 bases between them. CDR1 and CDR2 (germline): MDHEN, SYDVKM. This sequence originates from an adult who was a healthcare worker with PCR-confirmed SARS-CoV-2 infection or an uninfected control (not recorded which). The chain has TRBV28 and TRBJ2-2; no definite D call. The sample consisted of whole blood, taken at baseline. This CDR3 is CASSGPWDGELFF. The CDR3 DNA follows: TGTGCCAGCAGTGGGCCCTGGGACGGGGAGCTGTTTTTT.